This note documents a single T cell receptor (beta chain) sequence. This clone was counted a single time. Its antigen has not been determined. Base qualities are not provided; no much larger clone lies one nucleotide away. The junction shows trimming of 8 bases on V and 7 bases on J, plus 11 bases between the germline ends. CDR1 and CDR2 are read off the germline V gene (reference sequence) as GTSNPN and SVGIG. There are 11 amino acids in the CDR3, from cysteine to phenylalanine inclusive. The only DNA kept is the CDR3, 33 bases in frame from the first base. The trial excluded patients who had a history of autoimmune disease or were on systemic immunosuppression. Peripheral blood for TCR sequencing was drawn from every dose cohort at baseline, at cycle 4 day 1 and at cycle 7 day 1. The samples were drawn from a first-in-human, open-label, multicenter phase I dose-escalation trial of ivuxolimab. Adults with locally advanced or metastatic head and neck squamous cell, hepatocellular, melanoma or renal cell carcinoma were enrolled in the trial. Before TCR sequencing, CD4+ and CD8+ T cells were separately sorted from peripheral blood.

The data were taken from a study of OX40 agonist ivuxolimab in advanced cancers. Context from the whole study: Ivuxolimab was a fully human IgG2 agonistic monoclonal antibody targeting the costimulatory receptor OX40 (CD134). Intravenous ivuxolimab was administered to patients every 2 weeks at six dose levels: 0.01, 0.1, 0.3, 1.5, 3 and 10 mg/kg. Of the approximately 50 patients in dose escalation, some 20 had hepatocellular carcinoma, about 15 had melanoma, 9 had renal cell carcinoma and 9 had head and neck cancer. In the dose-escalation cohort, approximately 82% of patients were male, and the mean age was around 60 years with a range of about 20 to 80. Patients were allowed to have had prior anti-PD-1, anti-PD-L1 or anti-CTLA-4 therapy, and roughly two fifths of the dose-escalation patients had been treated with checkpoint inhibitors. Partial responses were achieved by three dose-escalation patients, of whom one had hepatocellular carcinoma and two had cutaneous melanoma. The point of sequencing TCRbeta in the periphery was to test whether ivuxolimab changed TCR sequence diversity and drove clonal T-cell expansion. The paper reports the monotherapy dose-escalation portion (N ≈ 50 patients) of the phase I ivuxolimab trial.

For sequencing of the TCRbeta CDR3 region, genomic DNA was extracted from the sorted cells. The immunoSEQ Assay was used to sequence the TCRbeta CDR3 regions. Drawn from immuneACCESS, this table holds only the in-frame rearrangements with V and J called that TCRdb kept. Clones are partly lost; checked studies trace under half to an unresolved V gene and leave the rest unexplained. Within this sample are fewer than 20,000 clones, with about 90% of them counted one time only. 25% of the sample goes to the ten largest clones. On the study overall, not on this receptor specifically: In the 0.1-3.0 mg/kg groups, partial responders were among the patients with the lowest normalized peripheral clonal expansion, particularly in CD8+ T cells. Low levels of normalized T-cell clonal expansion were also seen in some patients who did not respond. After ivuxolimab, more expanded clones were found on average in CD8+ T cells than in CD4+ T cells. At doses of 0.1 to 3.0 mg/kg, clonal expansion of both CD4+ and CD8+ blood T cells was observed from baseline to week 6. Which antigens the clonally expanded peripheral T cells were specific for was not determined.

The clonotype was recovered from an adult with an advanced solid tumor such as melanoma, head and neck, liver or kidney cancer. The chain joins TRBV30 to TRBJ2-2; TRBD1 is possibly the D segment (6 matching bases). Sequenced material: CD4+ or CD8+ T cells sorted from blood, taken in a trial of the OX40 agonist ivuxolimab. Here the CDR3 is given as CAIGGGGELFF. The DNA sequence is as follows: TGTGCCATTGGGGGCGGCGGGGAGCTGTTTTTT.